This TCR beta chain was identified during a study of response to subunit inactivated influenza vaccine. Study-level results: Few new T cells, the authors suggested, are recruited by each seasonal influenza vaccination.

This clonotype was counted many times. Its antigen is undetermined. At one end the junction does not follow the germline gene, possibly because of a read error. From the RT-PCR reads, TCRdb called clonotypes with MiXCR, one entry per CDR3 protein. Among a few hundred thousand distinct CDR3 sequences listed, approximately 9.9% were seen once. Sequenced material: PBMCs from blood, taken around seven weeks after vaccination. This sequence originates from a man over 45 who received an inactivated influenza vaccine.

The CDR3 here is CASSPMTGGEDDF. The CDR3 nucleotides are TGCGCCAGCAGCCCCATGACGGGGGGCGAGGACGACTTC. The chain links TRBV5-1 to TRBJ2-1; tentatively, D is TRBD2 (7 bases). Germline V gene sequence: CDR1 SGHRS, CDR2 YFSETQ. The CDR3 has 13 amino acids.